This TCR beta chain came from a study of cytomegalovirus exposure and HLA in healthy donors. Overall study context: Earlier sequencing of 200 million or so T cells yielded fewer than 140 million unique TCR beta sequences.

Overall study results and limits: TCR beta chain V- and J-gene trimming was linked, in a later analysis, to a missense variant in DCLRE1C. TCR beta V segments were, for the most part, productive about 87% or about 30% of the time in an earlier analysis.

Germline CDR1 reads SGHTA; CDR2 reads FQGTGA. The CDR3 length is 14 residues. V lost 5 bases and J lost 7, with 15 bases in between. About this clone: The antigen remains undetermined.

PCR primers comprised 60 Vbeta and 13 Jbeta primers. Assay: immunoSEQ multiplex PCR; the TCRdb copy retains only in-frame clones and omits some. The data contain about 180,000 clones, around 80% of them seen just once; the ten biggest clones take up about 0.5%. The chain has TRBV7-3 and TRBJ2-1; D possibly corresponds to TRBD1 (5 bases). The origin of this receptor is a woman between 50 and 59 years old in good health and CMV-seronegative. The sample was PBMCs. CDR3 nucleotide sequence: TGTGCCAGCAGCCCCAACCTAGACAGTAATGAGCAGTTCTTC. This encodes CASSPNLDSNEQFF.